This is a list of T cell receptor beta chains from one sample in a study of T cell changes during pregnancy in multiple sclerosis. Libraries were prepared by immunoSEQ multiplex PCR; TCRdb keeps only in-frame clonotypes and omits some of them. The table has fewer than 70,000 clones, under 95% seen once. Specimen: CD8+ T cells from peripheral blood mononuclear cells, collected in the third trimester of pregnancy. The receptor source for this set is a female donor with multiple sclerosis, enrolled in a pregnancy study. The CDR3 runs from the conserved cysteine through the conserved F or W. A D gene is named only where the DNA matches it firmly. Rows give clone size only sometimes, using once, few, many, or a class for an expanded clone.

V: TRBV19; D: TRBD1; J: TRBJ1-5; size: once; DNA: TGTGCCAGTACCGACAGGGGAATACAGCCCCAGCATTTT; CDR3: CASTDRGIQPQHF
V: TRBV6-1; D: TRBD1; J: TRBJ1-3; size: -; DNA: TGTGCCAGCAGTGGAGGACAGGGGGCGAATCGAAGAAACACCATATATTTT; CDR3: CASSGGQGANRRNTIYF
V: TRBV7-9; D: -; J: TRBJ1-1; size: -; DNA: TGTGCCAGCAGCTCCACGGACCCGTCCCTATGGGGCTTTGAAGCTTTCTTT; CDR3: CASSSTDPSLWGFEAFF
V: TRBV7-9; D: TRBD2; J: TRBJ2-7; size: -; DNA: TGTGCCAGCAGCTTAGATTCCGGGACTAGCGGCTCCTACGAGCAGTACTTC; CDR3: CASSLDSGTSGSYEQYF
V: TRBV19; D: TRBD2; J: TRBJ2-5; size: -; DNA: TGTGCCAGTAGTATAGGTCCGGGACTAGCGGGAGCACAAGAGACCCAGTACTTC; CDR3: CASSIGPGLAGAQETQYF
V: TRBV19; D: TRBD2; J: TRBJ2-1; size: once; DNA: TGTGCCAGTAGTATAGACATAGCGGGAGGGCCTGGTGAGCAGTTCTTC; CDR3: CASSIDIAGGPGEQFF
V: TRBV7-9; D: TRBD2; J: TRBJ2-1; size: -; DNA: TGTGCCAGCAGCCCGCTAGCGGGAGGGCCGGTTGAGCAGTTCTTC; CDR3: CASSPLAGGPVEQFF
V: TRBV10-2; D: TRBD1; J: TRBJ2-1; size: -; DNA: TGCGCCAGCACAGGGGGTAACAATGAGCAGTTCTTC; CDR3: CASTGGNNEQFF
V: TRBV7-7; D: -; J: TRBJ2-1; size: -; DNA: TGTGCTAGCAGCTTAGCGATTGGCGGAAACAATGAGCAGTTCTTC; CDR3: CASSLAIGGNNEQFF
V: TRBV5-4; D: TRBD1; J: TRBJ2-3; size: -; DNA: TGTGCCAGCAGCCATAGGGACAGCCCTACTAGCACAGATACGCAGTATTTT; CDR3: CASSHRDSPTSTDTQYF
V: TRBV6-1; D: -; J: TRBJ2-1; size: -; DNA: TGTGCCAGCAGTGTTTGGAGGGACTCCTACAATGAGCAGTTCTTC; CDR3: CASSVWRDSYNEQFF
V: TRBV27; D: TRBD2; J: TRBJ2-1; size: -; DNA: TGTGCCAGCAGTCCCGGGACTAGGTACGATGACAATGAGCAGTTCTTC; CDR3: CASSPGTRYDDNEQFF
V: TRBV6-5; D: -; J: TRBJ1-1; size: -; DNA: TGTGCCAGCAGTCCCAGGGAGAACACTGAAGCTTTCTTT; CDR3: CASSPRENTEAFF
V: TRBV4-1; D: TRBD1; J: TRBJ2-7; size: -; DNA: TGCGCCAGCAGCCCCCACGGACAGGGAAACTACGAGCAGTACTTC; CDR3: CASSPHGQGNYEQYF
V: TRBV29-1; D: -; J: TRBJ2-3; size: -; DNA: TGCAGCGCCAGGTACACAGATACGCAGTATTTT; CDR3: CSARYTDTQYF
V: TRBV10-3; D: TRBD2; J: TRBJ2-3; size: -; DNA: TGTGCCATCATCCTTGGACTAGCGGGAGAGAAGTTCACAGATACGCAGTATTTT; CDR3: CAIILGLAGEKFTDTQYF
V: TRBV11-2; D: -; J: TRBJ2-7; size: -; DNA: TGTGCCAGCAGCCCCTATACCGGGACACTCTACGAGCAGTACTTC; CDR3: CASSPYTGTLYEQYF
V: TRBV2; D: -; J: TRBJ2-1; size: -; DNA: TGTGCCAGCAGCTTATCTTACAATGAGCAGTTCTTC; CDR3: CASSLSYNEQFF
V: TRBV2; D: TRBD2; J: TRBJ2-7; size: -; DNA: TGTGCCAGCAACCACGGGCGGACTAGCTCCTACGAGCAGTACTTC; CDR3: CASNHGRTSSYEQYF
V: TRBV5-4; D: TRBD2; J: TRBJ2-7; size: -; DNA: TGTGCCAGCAGCGATACTGAACTAGCGGGAGGGCCTAATCAGTACTTC; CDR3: CASSDTELAGGPNQYF
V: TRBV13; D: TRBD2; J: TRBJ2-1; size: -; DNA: TGTGCCAGCAGCTTGTTGCGGGAGATTAGGAATGAGCAGTTCTTC; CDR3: CASSLLREIRNEQFF
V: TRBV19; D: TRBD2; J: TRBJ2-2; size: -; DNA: TGTGCCAGTAGTATAAAGCGGGAGAACACCGGGGAGCTGTTTTTT; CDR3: CASSIKRENTGELFF
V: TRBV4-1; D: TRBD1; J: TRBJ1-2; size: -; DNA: TGCGCCAGCAGCCAAGGGACAGGGATCTATGGCTACACCTTC; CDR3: CASSQGTGIYGYTF
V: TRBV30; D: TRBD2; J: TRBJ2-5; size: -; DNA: TGTGCCTGGACCGGAAGACTAGCGGGAAAAGAGACCCAGTACTTC; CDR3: CAWTGRLAGKETQYF
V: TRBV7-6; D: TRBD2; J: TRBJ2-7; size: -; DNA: TGTGCCAGCAGCCCTCGGACTAGCGGGGGCTACGAGCAGTACTTC; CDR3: CASSPRTSGGYEQYF
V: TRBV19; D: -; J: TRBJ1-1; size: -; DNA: TGTGCCAGTAGTCTCCAGACAGTGATGAACACTGAAGCTTTCTTT; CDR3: CASSLQTVMNTEAFF
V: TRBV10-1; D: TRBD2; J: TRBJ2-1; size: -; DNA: TGCGCCAGCAGCGGACTGGCGGGAGGTTGGAATGAGCAGTTCTTC; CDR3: CASSGLAGGWNEQFF
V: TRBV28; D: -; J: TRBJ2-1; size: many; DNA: TGTGCCAGCACATTGGTCCGGGGGTTCGATGAGCAGTTCTTC; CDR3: CASTLVRGFDEQFF
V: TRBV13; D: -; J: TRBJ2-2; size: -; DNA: TGTGCCAGCAGTTTGACATTCACCGGGGAGCTGTTTTTT; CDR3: CASSLTFTGELFF
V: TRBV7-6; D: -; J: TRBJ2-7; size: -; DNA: TGTGCCAGCAGCTTAGTAGGGGGTGACTATTCCTACGAGCAGTACTTC; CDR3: CASSLVGGDYSYEQYF
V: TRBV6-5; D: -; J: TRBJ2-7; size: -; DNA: TGTGCCAGCAGTTACAGTGAAGGGGGCTACGAGCAGTACTTC; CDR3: CASSYSEGGYEQYF
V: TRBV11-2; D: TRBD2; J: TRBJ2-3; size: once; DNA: TGTGCCAGCAGTGCGACTAGCGCTTCGGTCGCAGATACGCAGTATTTT; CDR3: CASSATSASVADTQYF
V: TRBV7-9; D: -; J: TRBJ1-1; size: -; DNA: TGTGCCAGCAGCTTAACAGGGTCTCACACTGAAGCTTTCTTT; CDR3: CASSLTGSHTEAFF
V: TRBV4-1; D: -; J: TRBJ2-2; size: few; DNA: TGCGCCAGCAGCCAGGGAGGATACACCGGGGAGCTGTTTTTT; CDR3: CASSQGGYTGELFF
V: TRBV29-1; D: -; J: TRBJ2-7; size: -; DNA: TGCAGCGTTTTGGACTTCTACGAGCAGTACTTC; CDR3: CSVLDFYEQYF
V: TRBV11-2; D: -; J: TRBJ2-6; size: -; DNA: TGTGCCAGCAGCTTCGGGCGGGATACCTTCTCTGGGGCCAACGTCCTGACTTTC; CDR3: CASSFGRDTFSGANVLTF
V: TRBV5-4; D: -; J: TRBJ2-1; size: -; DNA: TGTGCCAGCAGATTACTGCCCAGGGCGAAGGAGCAGTTCTTC; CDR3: CASRLLPRAKEQFF
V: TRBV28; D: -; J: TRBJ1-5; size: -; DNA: TGTGCCACCGATTTTCTCCTCAGACAAGCTGATCAGCCCCAGCATTTT; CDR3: CATDFLLRQADQPQHF
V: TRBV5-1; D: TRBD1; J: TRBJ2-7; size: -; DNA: TGCGCCAGCAGCGAAACCGGGACAGGGCTCTACGAGCAGTACTTC; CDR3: CASSETGTGLYEQYF
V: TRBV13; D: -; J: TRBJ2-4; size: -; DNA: TGTGCCAGCAGCTTCGAAGGGGATAAGAACATTCAGTACTTC; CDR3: CASSFEGDKNIQYF